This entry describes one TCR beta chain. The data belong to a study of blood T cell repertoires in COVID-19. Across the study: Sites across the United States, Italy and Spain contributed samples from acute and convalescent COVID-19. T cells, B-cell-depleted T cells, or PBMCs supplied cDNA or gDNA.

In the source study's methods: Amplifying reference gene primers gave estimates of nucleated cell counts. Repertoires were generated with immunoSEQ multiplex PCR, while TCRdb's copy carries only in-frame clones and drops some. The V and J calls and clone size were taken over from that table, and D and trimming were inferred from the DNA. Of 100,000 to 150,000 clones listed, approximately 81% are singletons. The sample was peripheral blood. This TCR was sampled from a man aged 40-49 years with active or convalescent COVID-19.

This CDR3 reads CASSPPGVWETQYF. In DNA, the CDR3 is TGTGCCAGCAGCCCCCCCGGAGTGTGGGAGACCCAGTACTTC. The V call is TRBV7-2, the J call TRBJ2-5; D gene uncertain. The germline V gene encodes CDR1 SGHTA and CDR2 FQGNSA. This CDR3 comprises 14 residues. Trimming cost V 5 bases and J 5 bases, with 15 bases left between them.